This is a list of T cell receptor beta chains from one sample in a study of blood T cell repertoires in COVID-19. Measured with immunoSEQ multiplex PCR; TCRdb has only the in-frame clones, and not every one. The repertoire consists of tens of thousands of clones, with 70% to 80% occurring once and the leading ten covering 35%. The sequencing sample was made of peripheral blood. The receptors were gathered from a woman in her 70s with acute or convalescent COVID-19. CDR3s include the opening cysteine and the closing phenylalanine or tryptophan. D genes are given only for firm matches. A clone size is listed for some rows: how often the clone was seen (once, few, many), or a class if it is expanded.

abundance	v_gene	d_gene	j_gene	CDR3aa	CDR3nt
.	TRBV6-5	TRBD1	TRBJ2-7	CASSIKDRGHEQYF	TGTGCCAGCAGTATCAAGGACAGGGGGCACGAGCAGTACTTC
.	TRBV30	TRBD1	TRBJ1-1	CAGGTGRADTEAFF	TGTGCCGGCGGGACAGGGCGGGCGGACACTGAAGCTTTCTTT
.	TRBV11-3	TRBD2	TRBJ2-2	CASSLGKGLAITGELFF	TGTGCCAGCAGCTTAGGAAAAGGACTAGCGATCACCGGGGAGCTGTTTTTT
few	TRBV5-1	.	TRBJ1-2	CASSPSADAYGYTF	TGCGCCAGCAGCCCCTCGGCGGATGCGTATGGCTACACCTTC
once	TRBV11-2	.	TRBJ2-7	CASSPSGANYVKQYF	TGTGCCAGCAGCCCGTCGGGAGCAAATTACGTGAAGCAGTACTTC
.	TRBV9	.	TRBJ2-1	CASSPHARNEQFF	TGTGCCAGCAGCCCCCACGCCCGGAATGAGCAGTTCTTC
.	TRBV4-3	.	TRBJ2-1	CASSPTWLQDPTQNNEQFF	TGCGCCAGCAGCCCTACTTGGTTACAGGACCCCACTCAGAACAATGAGCAGTTCTTC
.	TRBV14	TRBD2	TRBJ2-5	CASSWTSALGETQYF	TGTGCCAGCAGCTGGACTAGCGCTCTTGGAGAGACCCAGTACTTC
.	TRBV19	.	TRBJ1-2	CASHWAGKNYGYTF	TGTGCCAGTCATTGGGCGGGGAAGAACTATGGCTACACCTTC
.	TRBV5-4	TRBD2	TRBJ2-7	CASSTRTSGGYEQYF	TGTGCCAGCAGCACCCGGACTAGCGGGGGCTACGAGCAGTACTTC
.	TRBV7-9	.	TRBJ2-5	CASSSRDYQETQYF	TGTGCCAGCAGCTCCCGGGACTACCAAGAGACCCAGTACTTC
.	TRBV6-5	.	TRBJ2-3	CASSRQAYGTDTQYF	TGTGCCAGCAGTAGACAGGCTTATGGCACAGATACGCAGTATTTT
.	TRBV2	.	TRBJ2-7	CASTPGGPTLEQYF	TGTGCCAGCACCCCCGGCGGGCCGACACTCGAGCAGTACTTC
.	TRBV19	.	TRBJ1-2	CASNPGMGLRGYTF	TGTGCCAGTAACCCCGGGATGGGGTTAAGAGGCTACACCTTC
.	TRBV6-2/TRBV6-3	TRBD1	TRBJ1-2	CASSLGTAYGYTF	TGTGCCAGCAGTCTAGGGACAGCCTATGGCTACACCTTC
.	TRBV5-1	.	TRBJ1-5	CASSLGPRDQPQHF	TGCGCCAGCAGCCTCGGACCGAGGGATCAGCCCCAGCATTTT
.	TRBV4-1	.	TRBJ2-3	CASSQEQGGRKDTDTQYF	TGCGCCAGCAGCCAAGAACAGGGTGGCCGGAAAGACACAGATACGCAGTATTTT
few	TRBV29-1	TRBD2	TRBJ2-1	CSVAAGLAQKGEQFF	TGCAGCGTTGCTGCAGGACTAGCCCAAAAAGGTGAGCAGTTCTTC
.	TRBV6-2/TRBV6-3	TRBD1	TRBJ1-2	CASSDRGLYGYTF	TGTGCCAGCAGCGACAGGGGGCTCTATGGCTACACCTTC
.	TRBV5-5	TRBD1	TRBJ1-2	CASSTKKRDRVTNYGYTF	TGTGCCAGCAGCACCAAAAAACGGGACAGGGTTACTAACTATGGCTACACCTTC
once	TRBV7-6	TRBD1	TRBJ1-1	CASSLIGQGSNRGTEAFF	TGTGCCAGCAGCTTAATAGGACAGGGGAGCAATAGGGGCACTGAAGCTTTCTTT
few	TRBV28	.	TRBJ2-7	CASTKGGKFYEQYF	TGTGCCAGTACAAAGGGAGGAAAGTTCTACGAGCAGTACTTC
once	TRBV4-3	.	TRBJ1-6	CASSRDTSYNSPLHF	TGCGCCAGCAGCCGGGACACTTCTTATAATTCACCCCTCCACTTT
once	TRBV28	.	TRBJ1-5	CASLYYSNQPQHF	TGTGCCTCGCTCTATTATAGCAATCAGCCCCAGCATTTT
once	TRBV6-5	.	TRBJ2-1	CATIGQNIYNEQFF	TGTGCCACCATAGGACAGAATATCTACAATGAGCAGTTCTTC
.	TRBV5-5	.	TRBJ2-7	CASSFAPSYEQYF	TGTGCCAGCAGCTTTGCGCCTTCCTACGAGCAGTACTTC
.	TRBV7-6	TRBD2	TRBJ2-3	CASSLGRTGGSTDTQYF	TGTGCCAGCAGCTTAGGGAGGACGGGGGGTAGCACAGATACGCAGTATTTT
few	TRBV7-2	.	TRBJ1-2	CASSGRWGQNYGYTF	TGTGCCAGCAGCGGCCGCTGGGGGCAGAACTATGGCTACACCTTC